Listed here is a single T cell receptor (beta chain). The data stem from a study of blood T cell repertoires in COVID-19. Study at large: Donors in the United States, Italy and Spain gave samples during acute or convalescent COVID-19. Sources were T cells, B-cell-depleted T cells, or PBMCs; the material itself was cDNA or gDNA.

Repertoires were generated with immunoSEQ multiplex PCR, while TCRdb's copy carries only in-frame clones and drops some. Here the sample spans 250,000 to 350,000 clones, less than 85% being singletons. Two negative PCRs, clearance, or symptom resolution characterized the recovered Cohort 3 donors. The CDR3 consists of 13 residues. The ends were cut back, 7 bases at V and 4 bases at J, with 10 bases in the middle. Per germline, CDR1 SNHLY and CDR2 FYNNEI. Sequencing was performed on PBMCs or T cells enriched from blood (not recorded which). The chain has TRBV2 and TRBJ2-2; possible D gene TRBD2, 6 bases. The clonotype was recovered from a woman in her forties or fifties who had recovered from COVID-19. CDR3 bases: TGTGCCAGCAATGGGGGGTCCACCGGGGAGCTGTTTTTT. Translating it yields CASNGGSTGELFF.